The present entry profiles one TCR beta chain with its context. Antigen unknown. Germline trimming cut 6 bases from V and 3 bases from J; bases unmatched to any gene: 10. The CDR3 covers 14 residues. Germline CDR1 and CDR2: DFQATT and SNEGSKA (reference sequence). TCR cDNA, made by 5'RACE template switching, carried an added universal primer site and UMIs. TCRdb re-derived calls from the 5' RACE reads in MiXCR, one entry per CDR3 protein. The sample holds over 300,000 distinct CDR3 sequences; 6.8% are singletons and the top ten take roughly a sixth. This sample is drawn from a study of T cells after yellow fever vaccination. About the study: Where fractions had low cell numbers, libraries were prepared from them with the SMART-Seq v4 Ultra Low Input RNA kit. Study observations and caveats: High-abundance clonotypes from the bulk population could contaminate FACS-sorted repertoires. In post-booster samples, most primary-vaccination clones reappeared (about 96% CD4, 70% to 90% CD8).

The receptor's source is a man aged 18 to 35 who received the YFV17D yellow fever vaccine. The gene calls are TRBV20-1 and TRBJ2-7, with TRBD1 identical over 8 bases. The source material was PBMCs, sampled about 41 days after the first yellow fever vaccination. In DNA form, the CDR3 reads TGCAGTGCAAAGACCGGGACAGGAATCTACGAGCAGTACTTC. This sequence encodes CSAKTGTGIYEQYF.